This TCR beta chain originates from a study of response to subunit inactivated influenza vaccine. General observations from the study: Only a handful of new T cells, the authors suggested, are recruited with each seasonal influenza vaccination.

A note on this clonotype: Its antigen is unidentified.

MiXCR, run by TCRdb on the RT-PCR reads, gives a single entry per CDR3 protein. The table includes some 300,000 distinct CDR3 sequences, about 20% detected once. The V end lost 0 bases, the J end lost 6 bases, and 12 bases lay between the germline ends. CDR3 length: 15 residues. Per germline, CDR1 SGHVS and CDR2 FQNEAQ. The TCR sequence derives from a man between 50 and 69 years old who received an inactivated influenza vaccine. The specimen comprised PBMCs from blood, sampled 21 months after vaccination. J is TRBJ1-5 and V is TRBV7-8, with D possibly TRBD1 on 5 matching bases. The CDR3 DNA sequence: TGTGCCAGCAGCTTAGCGCGGGGACTAGGTCAGCCCCAGCATTTT. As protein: CASSLARGLGQPQHF. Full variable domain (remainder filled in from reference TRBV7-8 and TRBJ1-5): GAGVSQSPRYKVAKRGQDVALRCDPISGHVSLFWYQQALGQGPEFLTYFQNEAQLDKSGLPSDRFFAERPEGSVSTLKIQRTQQEDSAVYLCASSLARGLGQPQHFGDGTRLSIL.